These 16 T cell receptor beta chains share one sample of origin, sequenced in a study of control samples from healthy donors and cancer patients. TCRdb's table, derived via immunoSEQ multiplex PCR, lists solely in-frame clones and lacks some. The sample holds under 150,000 clones, roughly 90% seen once. The sequencing input was blood. Every receptor here comes from a man aged 25 to 40 in good health.

The CDR3 sequence is CASSAFKGGANYGYTF. In DNA form, the CDR3 reads TGTGCCAGCAGTGCCTTCAAGGGGGGAGCTAACTATGGCTACACCTTC. This chain joins TRBV6-4 and TRBJ1-2, with D tentatively TRBD1 (6 bases). From germline, CDR1 is MRHNA and CDR2 SNTAGT. Trimming stripped 4 bases from V and 0 bases from J, with 15 bases between. This CDR3 spans 16 amino acids.

CDR3 sequence (DNA): TGTGCCAGCGGTGATGGGACCAGGGTAAATTCACCCCTCCACTTT. It yields the protein CASGDGTRVNSPLHF. The V call is TRBV27, the J call TRBJ1-6; a possible D gene is TRBD1 (5 bases). The CDR3 spans 15 residues. Per the germline V gene, CDR1 is MNHEY and CDR2 is SMNVEV (reference sequence). The V gene lost 8 bases and the J gene lost 7 bases, with 18 bases spanning the gap.

V and J are TRBV9 and TRBJ2-2; D could derive from TRBD1 or TRBD2 (5 bases each). With 0 bases removed from V and 1 base from J, the gap between germline ends came to 10 bases. The CDR3 extends over 16 amino acids. CDR1 is SGDLS, CDR2 YYNGEE, per germline. This CDR3 is CASSVAIGGNTGELFF. CDR3 DNA sequence: TGTGCCAGCAGCGTAGCAATTGGGGGGAACACCGGGGAGCTGTTTTTT.

The chain employs TRBV20-1 and TRBJ2-1; D not resolved. Germline-derived CDR1 and CDR2 are DFQATT and SNEGSKA (reference sequence). V lost 3 bases and J 2 bases, leaving 11 bases between the germline ends. The CDR3 has 14 residues. CDR3 DNA sequence: TGCAGTGCTAGTCTTCCCCGTACCTACAATGAGCAGTTCTTC. Protein sequence: CSASLPRTYNEQFF.

This clone was counted a single time. V and J are TRBV10-3 and TRBJ1-3; 8 bases are a match to TRBD1. V was clipped by 6 bases and J by 2 bases; unmatched bases: 15. This CDR3 comprises 18 residues. Germline V gene lookup returns CDR1 ENHRY and CDR2 SYGVKD. The CDR3 DNA is TGTGCCATCAGCAGACAGGGGCCGGCTTCTTCAACTGGAAACACCATATATTTT. The encoded protein is CAISRQGPASSTGNTIYF.

The chain has TRBV25-1 and TRBJ2-1, with D perhaps TRBD1 or TRBD2 (6 bases each). V dropped 4 bases and J dropped 9 bases, with 19 bases sitting between them. The CDR3 is 15 residues long. The germline V gene has CDR1 MGHDK and CDR2 SYGVNS. The CDR3 region has the DNA TGTGCCAGCAGTGCACCGGGAGTGGGGGGCCGTGAGCAGTTCTTC. Its translation is CASSAPGVGGREQFF.

The chain has TRBV3-1 (or the pseudogene TRBV3-2) and TRBJ2-1; 13 bases fit TRBD2. Germline V gene data show CDR1 as LGHDT and CDR2 as YNNKEL (reference sequence). This CDR3 is built from 16 residues. The V segment lost 4 bases and the J segment 7 bases; nucleotides outside the gene matches: 7. CDR3 amino acids: CASSPRLAGGVNEQFF. CDR3 nucleotides: TGTGCCAGCAGCCCAAGACTAGCGGGAGGCGTGAATGAGCAGTTCTTC.

The chain is built from TRBV9 and TRBJ1-3; D remains unclear. The CDR3 length is 15 residues. V was shortened by 3 bases and J by 0 bases, with 10 bases between the two germline ends. Germline CDR1 reads SGDLS; CDR2 reads YYNGEE. CDR3 sequence: CASSETRSSGNTIYF. In DNA form, the CDR3 reads TGTGCCAGCAGCGAGACCCGAAGCTCTGGAAACACCATATATTTT.

The V gene is TRBV6-5, the J gene TRBJ1-3; D gene ambiguous. In germline, CDR1 is MNHEY, CDR2 SVGAGI. Trimming took off 6 bases at V and 0 bases at J, with 9 bases between the two ends. This CDR3 region has 14 residues. CDR3 sequence (DNA): TGTGCCAGCAGGTCAGAGAGCTCTGGAAACACCATATATTTT. This translates into CASRSESSGNTIYF.

The chain links TRBV21-1 to TRBJ2-3; no DNA check was done on the table's D call, TRBD2. TRBV21-1 is a pseudogene segment. The CDR3 runs 17 residues. DNA of the CDR3: TGTGCCAGCAGCGAGCGCTCAAGGGAGGGCCTGACAGATACGCAGTATTTT. Protein sequence: CASSERSREGLTDTQYF.

The gene calls are TRBV4-2 and TRBJ1-6; D is unclear. Trimming took 0 bases from V and 9 from J, leaving 9 bases between them. Germline CDR1 and CDR2: LGHNA and YNFKEQ. The CDR3 contains 14 residues. The CDR3 nucleotides are TGTGCCAGCAGCCAAGAGGGTTTGAGTTCACCCCTCCACTTT. This sequence encodes CASSQEGLSSPLHF.

The V call is TRBV7-2, the J call TRBJ1-6; a weak D match, TRBD1 (5 bases). Germline CDR1 is SGHTA and CDR2 is FQGNSA. This CDR3 spans 14 amino acids. Trimming left V 2 bases short and J 5 bases short, with 7 bases between. The CDR3 sequence: CASSLNRHNSPLHF. The CDR3 bases are TGTGCCAGCAGCTTAAACAGGCATAATTCACCCCTCCACTTT. The full variable domain, its missing parts supplied by reference TRBV7-2 and TRBJ1-6, is GAGVSQSPSNKVTEKGKDVELRCDPISGHTALYWYRQSLGQGLEFLIYFQGNSAPDKSGLPSDRFSAERTGGSVSTLTIQRTQQEDSAVYLCASSLNRHNSPLHFGNGTRLTVT.

This clone was seen a handful of times. The genes are TRBV5-1 and TRBJ1-5; tentatively, D is TRBD1 (5 bases). V gave up 5 bases and J gave up 1 base, with 13 bases separating them. The length of the CDR3 is 15 residues. Germline CDR1 and CDR2: SGHRS and YFSETQ. CDR3 protein: CASSTGDGSNQPQHF. The CDR3 region has the DNA TGCGCCAGCAGTACGGGGGACGGGAGCAATCAGCCCCAGCATTTT.

V gene TRBV11-2 combines with J gene TRBJ1-4, with D perhaps matching TRBD1 (5 bases). CDR3 size: 15 residues. Germline assignment: CDR1 SGHAT and CDR2 FQNNGV. V lost 5 bases and J lost 2, with 12 bases in between. CDR3: CASSPTGWTNEKLFF. The CDR3 nucleotides are TGTGCCAGCAGCCCAACAGGTTGGACTAATGAAAAACTGTTTTTT.

As to this clone: Other nucleotide sequences from this sample produce the same CDR3. The gene calls are TRBV11-3 and TRBJ2-1; 9 bases line up with TRBD2. The trim removed 1 base at V and 8 bases at J, leaving 6 bases unmatched. The CDR3 spans 15 residues. Germline V gene data show CDR1 as SGHNT and CDR2 as YENEEA. The CDR3: CASSLVLAGIYEQFF. CDR3 nucleotide sequence: TGTGCCAGCAGCTTAGTGCTAGCGGGAATATATGAGCAGTTCTTC.

The rearrangement links TRBV7-2 to TRBJ1-2; 11 bases fit TRBD1. The CDR3 is 16 amino acids. Germline CDR1 reads SGHTA; CDR2 reads FQGNSA. V dropped 3 bases and J dropped 4; count of bases not matched to a gene: 7. The CDR3 spells CASSLIPGTGGYGYTF. CDR3 bases: TGTGCCAGCAGCTTGATCCCCGGGACAGGGGGCTATGGCTACACCTTC.